A single sample gave rise to the 27 T cell receptor beta chains below, sequenced in a study of blood T cells in healthy people across ages. Next came a second PCR, run for about 6 to 12 cycles, which used a sample-barcoded 5' primer along with a J-beta primer mix. TCRdb reprocessed the 5' RACE reads via MiXCR and lists one record per CDR3 protein. The sample has fewer than 1 million distinct CDR3 sequences, 44% seen once. The sample was blood. Receptors were obtained from a man aged 55 to 69 in good health.

The genes are TRBV18 and TRBJ2-7, with TRBD1 matching over 7 bases. The length of the CDR3 is 13 residues. V trimming: 3 bases; J trimming: 5 bases; junction bases outside the gene matches: 4. Germline CDR1 is KGHSH and CDR2 is LQKENI. The chain's CDR3 is CASSPTGVDEQYF. In DNA, the CDR3 is TGTGCCAGCTCACCCACAGGGGTGGACGAGCAGTACTTC.

The chain recombines TRBV20-1 with TRBJ1-2; D is unresolved. The CDR3 has 12 amino acids. V gave up 6 bases and J gave up 4 bases, with 12 bases separating them. Germline CDR1 is DFQATT and CDR2 is SNEGSKA (reference sequence). CDR3 in amino acids: CSATTGSYGYTF. CDR3 nucleotides: TGCAGTGCCACCACGGGCAGCTATGGCTACACCTTC.

This clonotype was seen only a few times. The V and J genes are TRBV20-1 and TRBJ2-5; 12 bases fit TRBD2. The CDR3 extends over 13 amino acids. Germline V CDR1 and CDR2: DFQATT, SNEGSKA (reference sequence). Trimming at V came to 2 bases and at J to 13 bases, leaving 8 bases not matched to a gene. CDR3 sequence: CSARPRTSGARYF. CDR3 bases: TGCAGTGCTAGACCCAGGACTAGCGGGGCCCGGTACTTC.

This chain links TRBV12-3 or TRBV12-4 with TRBJ1-1; 12 bases map to TRBD1. The trim removed 5 bases at V and 5 bases at J, leaving 6 bases unmatched. This CDR3 comprises 15 residues. CDR3 nucleotides: TGTGCCAGCAGTAGGCCGGGACAGGGGGCAACTGAAGCTTTCTTT. Its translation: CASSRPGQGATEAFF.

A word on this clonotype: One end of the junction does not line up with germline, which may come from a read error. The chain couples TRBV7-2 to TRBJ2-1; 7 bases line up with TRBD2. Looked up from germline, CDR1 is SGHTA and CDR2 is FQGNSA. This CDR3 region has 16 residues. This CDR3 reads CACSTGTRGVYNEQLF. Here the CDR3 DNA reads TGTGCCTGCAGCACCGGAACTCGGGGGGTTTACAATGAGCAGTTATTC.

This chain uses TRBV20-1 with TRBJ2-5, with TRBD2 matching over 12 bases. The CDR3 contains 15 residues. Germline V CDR1 and CDR2: DFQATT, SNEGSKA (reference sequence). J gave up 1 base and V 6 bases, and 6 bases lay outside the gene matches. The CDR3 DNA is TGCAGTGCAACCACTAGCGGGGGGCTCCAAGAGACCCAGTACTTC. Its protein product is CSATTSGGLQETQYF.

V usage is TRBV6-2 or TRBV6-3 and J usage is TRBJ2-1; TRBD1 aligns across 8 bases. J gave up 9 bases and V 6 bases, and 13 bases lay outside the gene matches. This CDR3 region has 15 residues. Germline values: CDR1 MNHEY, CDR2 SVGEGT. The CDR3 here is CASRKDRGAPPEQFF. In nucleotides, the CDR3 is TGTGCCAGCAGAAAAGACAGGGGCGCCCCCCCTGAGCAGTTCTTC.

The chain combines TRBV5-1 with TRBJ2-3; D is perhaps TRBD2 (6 bases). The CDR3 length is 15 residues. V lost 2 bases and J lost 3, with 13 bases in between. CDR1 and CDR2 (germline): SGHRS, YFSETQ. In nucleotides, the CDR3 is TGCGCCAGCAGCTTCGAGGCACTAGCAACAGATACGCAGTATTTT. Translation gives CASSFEALATDTQYF.

This clonotype was detected many times. The chain links TRBV9 to TRBJ2-1, with D hard to call. V was shortened by 0 bases and J by 4 bases, with 5 bases between the two germline ends. Per germline, CDR1 SGDLS and CDR2 YYNGEE. The CDR3 has 13 residues. The CDR3 loop is CASSVEGYNEQFF. CDR3 in DNA: TGTGCCAGCAGCGTAGAAGGGTACAATGAGCAGTTCTTC.

The table lists this clonotype with many counts. The chain combines TRBV20-1 with TRBJ2-7; TRBD1 matches 7 bases. CDR3 size: 12 residues. The V gene end was trimmed by 4 bases and the J gene end by 6 bases; junction bases not matched to a gene: 6. The germline V gene encodes CDR1 DFQATT and CDR2 SNEGSKA (reference sequence). The CDR3 is CSATRTGREQYF. In nucleotides, the CDR3 is TGCAGTGCTACCCGGACAGGTCGCGAGCAGTACTTC.

The chain couples TRBV5-1 to TRBJ2-1, with TRBD1 as a possible D gene (6 bases). Per germline, CDR1 SGHRS and CDR2 YFSETQ. The V and J ends lost 7 bases and 0 bases respectively, with 14 bases between them. CDR3 length equals 15 residues. CDR3 sequence reads: CASCPGQGSYNEQFF. CDR3 nucleotide sequence: TGCGCCAGCTGTCCGGGACAAGGCTCCTACAATGAGCAGTTCTTC.

The chain has TRBV2 and TRBJ2-7, with D possibly being TRBD1 or TRBD2 (5 bases each). V was shortened by 4 bases and J by 5 bases, with 9 bases between the two germline ends. Germline values: CDR1 SNHLY, CDR2 FYNNEI. The CDR3 loop spans 12 amino acids. CDR3 loop: CASSVRGNEQYF. The CDR3 DNA follows: TGTGCCAGCAGTGTTCGGGGCAACGAGCAGTACTTC.

This clonotype was seen a handful of times. The V gene is TRBV28, the J gene TRBJ2-5, with D unclear. The J call is in doubt because the DNA end fits TRBJ2-7 better. This CDR3 is 14 amino acids long. The germline V gene encodes CDR1 MDHEN and CDR2 SYDVKM. CDR3 sequence: CASSQGLFASEQYF. In DNA form, the CDR3 reads TGTGCCAGCAGCCAAGGTCTATTTGCCTCCGAGCAGTACTTC.

This clonotype was seen a few times. The V and J genes are TRBV6-5 and TRBJ1-1; D might be TRBD1 (6 bases). The germline V gene has CDR1 MNHEY and CDR2 SVGAGI. This CDR3 contains 14 residues. Between the trimmed V and J ends, which lost 7 bases and 1 base, there was a span of 13 bases. The CDR3 bases are TGTGCCAGCATTCCGACAGGCCGGAACACTGAAGCTTTCTTT. Translated, it gives CASIPTGRNTEAFF.

Turning to this clonotype: At one end the junction does not follow the germline gene, possibly because of a read error. The CDR3 here is CASSVEGTEPYKQYF. CDR3 nucleotides: TGTGCCAGCAGCGTAGAAGGGACAGAACCCTACAAGCAGTACTTC. The V gene is TRBV9, the J gene TRBJ2-7, with TRBD1 identical over 7 bases. This CDR3 spans 15 amino acids. Per the germline V gene, CDR1 is SGDLS and CDR2 is YYNGEE. The full variable domain, its missing parts supplied by reference TRBV9 and TRBJ2-7, is DSGVTQTPKHLITATGQRVTLRCSPRSGDLSVYWYQQSLDQGLQFLIQYYNGEERAKGNILERFSAQQFPDLHSELNLSSLELGDSALYFCASSVEGTEPYKQYFGPGTRLTVT.

This clonotype has a single count. V usage is TRBV7-8 and J usage is TRBJ1-5; maybe TRBD1 (5 bases). V lost 5 bases, J lost 0 bases, and 11 bases lay in between. The CDR3 is 15 amino acids. CDR1 is SGHVS and CDR2 is FQNEAQ in the germline V gene. CDR3 sequence reads: CASSAGAASNQPQHF. CDR3 in DNA: TGTGCCAGCAGCGCCGGGGCCGCTAGCAATCAGCCCCAGCATTTT.

This clonotype was seen a few times. CDR3 region: CASSSYRTGGVDTQYF. The DNA for the CDR3 is TGTGCCAGCAGTTCCTACCGTACAGGGGGGGTAGATACGCAGTATTTT. The chain combines TRBV12-3 or TRBV12-4 with TRBJ2-3, with D perhaps TRBD1 (8 bases). Trimming left V 4 bases short and J 5 bases short, with 19 bases between. This CDR3 region has 16 residues.

V gene TRBV7-3 combines with J gene TRBJ2-1; 11 bases are a match to TRBD2. Trimming cost V 4 bases and J 4 bases; bases outside gene matches: 3. The CDR3 loop spans 15 amino acids. Looked up from germline, CDR1 is SGHTA and CDR2 is FQGTGA. In nucleotides, the CDR3 is TGTGCCAGCAGCTACCTAGCGGGGGGATACAATGAGCAGTTCTTC. This translates into CASSYLAGGYNEQFF.

The table lists this clonotype with many counts. The chain couples TRBV27 to TRBJ1-5; D is uncertain. CDR1 is MNHEY, CDR2 SMNVEV, per germline (reference sequence). The CDR3 covers 15 residues. The ends were cut back, 6 bases at V and 3 bases at J, with 15 bases in the middle. This CDR3 is CASRGGGGDNQPQHF. The CDR3 bases are TGTGCCAGCAGGGGCGGTGGAGGTGACAATCAGCCCCAGCATTTT.

The chain carries TRBV20-1 and TRBJ2-3; 8 bases align to TRBD2. Germline V lookup: CDR1 DFQATT, CDR2 SNEGSKA (reference sequence). The CDR3 loop spans 15 amino acids. V gave up 0 bases and J gave up 8 bases; unmatched junction bases: 10. The CDR3 loop reads CSARDIGGGLATQYF. DNA of the CDR3: TGCAGTGCTAGAGATATAGGCGGGGGGCTGGCTACGCAGTATTTT.

V and J are TRBV6-5 and TRBJ2-7; a possible D gene is TRBD2 (5 bases). The CDR3 consists of 15 residues. Trimming cost V 5 bases and J 1 base, with 15 bases left between them. Germline V gene lookup returns CDR1 MNHEY and CDR2 SVGAGI. The DNA for the CDR3 is TGTGCCAGCAGTCGATTGGGGAGAGGGTCCTACGAGCAGTACTTC. It codes for CASSRLGRGSYEQYF.

This clonotype was picked up a small number of times. CDR3 sequence (DNA): TGCAGTGGAGATAGCGGGGGGGCCCATGAGCAGTTCTTC. Translating gives CSGDSGGAHEQFF. This chain links TRBV20-1 with TRBJ2-1, with 11 nucleotides matching TRBD2. The germline V gene encodes CDR1 DFQATT and CDR2 SNEGSKA (reference sequence). This CDR3 region has 13 residues. V lost 7 bases to trimming and J lost 8 bases; unmatched junction nucleotides: 7.

The sample holds a few counts of this clonotype. The chain combines TRBV5-1 with TRBJ2-5; D remains unclear. The CDR3 consists of 13 residues. The germline V and J ends were trimmed by 4 bases and 7 bases, with 14 bases remaining between them. CDR1 and CDR2 (germline): SGHRS, YFSETQ. CDR3 amino acids: CASSQVEYGTQYF. The CDR3 region has the DNA TGCGCCAGCAGCCAAGTAGAGTATGGGACCCAGTACTTC. The whole variable domain, filled in from reference TRBV5-1 and TRBJ2-5, reads KAGVTQTPRYLIKTRGQQVTLSCSPISGHRSVSWYQQTPGQGLQFLFEYFSETQRNKGNFPGRFSGRQFSNSRSEMNVSTLELGDSALYLCASSQVEYGTQYFGPGTRLLVL.

The chain recombines TRBV12-3 or TRBV12-4 with TRBJ1-4; TRBD1 is a possible D gene (5 bases). The V end lost 8 bases, the J end lost 10 bases, and 14 bases lay between the germline ends. The CDR3 runs 12 residues. This chain's CDR3 is CASGRDIGKLFF. CDR3 DNA: TGTGCCAGCGGCAGGGATATAGGAAAACTGTTTTTT.

This clonotype was detected a few times. This chain joins TRBV6-5 and TRBJ2-5; 7 nucleotides agree with TRBD2. Germline assignment: CDR1 MNHEY and CDR2 SVGAGI. With 8 bases clipped from V and 5 bases from J, the junction kept 14 bases outside the gene matches. The CDR3 sequence is 15 residues long. In DNA form, the CDR3 reads TGTGCCAGCCGCCCTACGGACGGGGGGTTTGAGACCCAGTACTTC. Its translation is CASRPTDGGFETQYF.

The chain employs TRBV29-1 and TRBJ2-3, with D unclear. With 5 bases removed from V and 2 bases from J, the gap between germline ends came to 11 bases. The CDR3 sequence is 13 residues long. Germline lookup yields CDR1 SQVTM and CDR2 ANQGSEA. The DNA for the CDR3 is TGCAGCGTTAGGTATAGGATCACAGATACGCAGTATTTT. This codes for CSVRYRITDTQYF.

This clonotype was detected ten times or more. The chain is built from TRBV7-2 and TRBJ2-7, with 10 nucleotides matching TRBD2. Germline V gives CDR1 SGHTA, CDR2 FQGNSA. The CDR3 covers 14 residues. V shed 6 bases and J 3 bases; nucleotides not matched to a gene: 5. The CDR3 loop reads CASRPAGGIYEQYF. In DNA form, the CDR3 reads TGTGCCAGCAGACCAGCGGGGGGGATCTACGAGCAGTACTTC. The variable domain in full, completed from reference TRBV7-2 and TRBJ2-7, reads GAGVSQSPSNKVTEKGKDVELRCDPISGHTALYWYRQSLGQGLEFLIYFQGNSAPDKSGLPSDRFSAERTGGSVSTLTIQRTQQEDSAVYLCASRPAGGIYEQYFGPGTRLTVT.